This T cell receptor (beta chain) was sequenced for a study of cytomegalovirus exposure and HLA in healthy donors. The PCR employed 60 Vbeta primers together with 13 Jbeta primers. TCRdb keeps only in-frame clones here, not all; method: immunoSEQ multiplex PCR. The repertoire has around 150,000 clones, about 83% of them found once; the top ten carry more than 0.7%. The sample consisted of PBMCs. The sequence derives from a woman aged 30 to 39 in good health and CMV-seronegative.

The DNA of the CDR3 is TGTGCCAGCAGCTACAGGGGGCAGATCGGTGATGAGCAGTTCTTC. It codes for CASSYRGQIGDEQFF. The chain employs TRBV9 and TRBJ2-1; 9 nucleotides align to TRBD1. Per the germline V gene, CDR1 is SGDLS and CDR2 is YYNGEE. J gave up 8 bases and V 4 bases, and 10 bases lay outside the gene matches. This CDR3 is 15 amino acids long.